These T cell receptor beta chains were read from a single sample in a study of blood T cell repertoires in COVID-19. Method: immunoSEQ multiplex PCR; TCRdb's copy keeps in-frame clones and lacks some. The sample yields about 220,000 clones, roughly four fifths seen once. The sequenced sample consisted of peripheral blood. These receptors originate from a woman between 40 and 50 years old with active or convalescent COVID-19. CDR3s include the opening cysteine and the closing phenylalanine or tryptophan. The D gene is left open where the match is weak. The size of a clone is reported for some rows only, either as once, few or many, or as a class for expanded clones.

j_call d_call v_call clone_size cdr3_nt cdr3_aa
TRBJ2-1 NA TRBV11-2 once TGTGCCAGCAGCCTGGGGAGAAACAATGAGCAGTTCTTC CASSLGRNNEQFF
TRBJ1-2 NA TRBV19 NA TGTGCCAGTAGGATGATAGGGGTCATCTATGGCTACACCTTC CASRMIGVIYGYTF
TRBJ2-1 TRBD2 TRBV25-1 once TGTGCCAGCAGGGCCGGACTAGCGGGGGGGAGCTCCTACAATGAGCAGTTCTTC CASRAGLAGGSSYNEQFF
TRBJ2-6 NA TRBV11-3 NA TGTGCCAGCAGCCCCTGGGCCAACGTCCTGACTTTC CASSPWANVLTF
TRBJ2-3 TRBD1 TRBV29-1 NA TGCAGCGTTGAGGGACAGCCTAACACCATCACAGATACGCAGTATTTT CSVEGQPNTITDTQYF
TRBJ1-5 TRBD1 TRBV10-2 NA TGCGCCAGCACTAGACAGGGCGGTCAGCCCCAGCATTTT CASTRQGGQPQHF
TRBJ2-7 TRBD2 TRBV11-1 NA TGTGCCAGCAGCTTAGCCGCTAGCGGGACCCTCTCCTACGAGCAGTACTTC CASSLAASGTLSYEQYF
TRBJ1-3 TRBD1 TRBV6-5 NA TGTGCCAGCAGTTACTCGTCAGGGGGAGCCGGAAACACCATATATTTT CASSYSSGGAGNTIYF
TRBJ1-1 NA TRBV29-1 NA TGCAGCGTTGAAGATCCAGGGTACGGGGCTTTCTTT CSVEDPGYGAFF
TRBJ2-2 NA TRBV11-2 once TGTGCCAGCAGCTTACCCTCGGTTAGGGAGCTGTTTTTT CASSLPSVRELFF
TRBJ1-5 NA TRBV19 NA TGTGCCAGTAGTATAGGCGGCAGACCCAATCAGCCCCAGCATTTT CASSIGGRPNQPQHF
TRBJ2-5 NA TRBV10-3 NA TGTGCCATCAGTTCGGACAGAGAAGAGACCCAGTACTTC CAISSDREETQYF
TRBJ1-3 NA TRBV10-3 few TGTGCCATCACCCGGGAATACTCTGGAAACACCATATATTTT CAITREYSGNTIYF
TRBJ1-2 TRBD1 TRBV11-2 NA TGTGCCAGCAGCTTAGTGGGCGCCGGAAGGGGGCTCGGCTATGGCTACACCTTC CASSLVGAGRGLGYGYTF
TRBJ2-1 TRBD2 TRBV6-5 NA TGTGCCAGCAGCCTCACTAGCGGGGTTTACAATGAGCAGTTCTTC CASSLTSGVYNEQFF
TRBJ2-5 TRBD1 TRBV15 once TGTGCCACCAGCAGAGTGGGGACAGGGAAAGGAGAGACCCAGTACTTC CATSRVGTGKGETQYF
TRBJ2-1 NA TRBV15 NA TGTGCCACCAGCAGAGACAGGTACAATGAGCAGTTCTTC CATSRDRYNEQFF
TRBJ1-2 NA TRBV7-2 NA TGTGCCAGCAGCTTCTCGATTGGGCCTAACTATGGCTACACCTTC CASSFSIGPNYGYTF
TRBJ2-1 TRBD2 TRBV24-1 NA TGTGCCACCAGTGCCCGTCGGGTAGCGGGAGGAGGGGTTGGTTACAATGAGCAGTTCTTC CATSARRVAGGGVGYNEQFF
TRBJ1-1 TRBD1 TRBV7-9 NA TGTGCCAGCACCAAGGGACAGGGAATAAACACTGAAGCTTTCTTT CASTKGQGINTEAFF
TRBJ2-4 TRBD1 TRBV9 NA TGTGCCAGCAGCACCCGGACAGGGGATGTTGTGTCGGCCAAAAACATTCAGTACTTC CASSTRTGDVVSAKNIQYF
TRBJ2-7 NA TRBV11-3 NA TGTGCCAGCAGCTTTAAAGTCGGCTACGAGCAGTACTTC CASSFKVGYEQYF
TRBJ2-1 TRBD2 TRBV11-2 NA TGTGCCAGCAGCTTGGCTAGCGGGGCCGCGGGTGAGCAGTTCTTC CASSLASGAAGEQFF
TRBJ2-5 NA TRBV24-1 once TGTGCCACCAGTGACGCCGGGGTGGAGACCCAGTACTTC CATSDAGVETQYF
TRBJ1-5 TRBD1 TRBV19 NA TGTGCCAGTAGTATAGGGGAAGGCAGGGGGCATCGAAATCAGCCCCAGCATTTT CASSIGEGRGHRNQPQHF
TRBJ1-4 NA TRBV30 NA TGTGCCTGGAGTGTGAATCGGTCCCCGATAATCGAAAAACTGTTTTTT CAWSVNRSPIIEKLFF
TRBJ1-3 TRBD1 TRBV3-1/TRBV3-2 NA TGTGCCAGCAGCTCTCAAGGGACAGGGGGCCGCCTTAGCTCTGGAAACACCATATATTTT CASSSQGTGGRLSSGNTIYF
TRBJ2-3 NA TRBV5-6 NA TGTGCCAGCAGCCGCGTGTTTGCCACAGATACGCAGTATTTT CASSRVFATDTQYF
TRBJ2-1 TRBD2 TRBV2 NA TGTGCCAGCAAAGGCGGGGGACTCAACCCGTACAATGAGCAGTTCTTC CASKGGGLNPYNEQFF
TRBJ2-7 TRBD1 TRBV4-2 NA TGTGCCAGCAGCCAAGTGGGGACAGGGGGTCCAGCCTACGAGCAGTACTTC CASSQVGTGGPAYEQYF
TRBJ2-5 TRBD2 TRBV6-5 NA TGTGCCAGCAGTCCGTCCCTAGCGGGAGGGGAGACCCAGTACTTC CASSPSLAGGETQYF
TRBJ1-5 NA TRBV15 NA TGTGCCACCAGCAGACAACAGGGCGGCAATCAGCCCCAGCATTTT CATSRQQGGNQPQHF
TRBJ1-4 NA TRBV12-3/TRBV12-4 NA TGTGCCAGCAGCCTCCGGTATGAAAAACTGTTTTTT CASSLRYEKLFF
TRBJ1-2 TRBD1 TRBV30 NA TGTGCCTGGACTCTGACAGGGGCGGATGGCTACACCTTC CAWTLTGADGYTF
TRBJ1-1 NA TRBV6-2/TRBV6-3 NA TGTGCCAGCAGTTACTCGAGGGTTGAAGCTTTCTTT CASSYSRVEAFF
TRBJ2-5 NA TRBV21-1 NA TGTGCCAGCAGCAAAGACCCAGGGGCGAACCAAGAGACCCAGTACTTC CASSKDPGANQETQYF
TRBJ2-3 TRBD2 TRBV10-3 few TGTGCCATCAGTGCTAGCGGGAGCACAGATACGCAGTATTTT CAISASGSTDTQYF
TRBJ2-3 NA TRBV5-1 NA TGCGCCAGCAGCTTGGGGCCGGGTCCCGCCACAGATACGCAGTATTTT CASSLGPGPATDTQYF
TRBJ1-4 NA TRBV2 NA TGTGCCAGCAGTGACGCGGGGCAGGGAATCCCTCCGCATGAAAAACTGTTTTTT CASSDAGQGIPPHEKLFF
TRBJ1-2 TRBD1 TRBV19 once TGTGCCAGTAGTATCTCGGACAGGGGATATGGCTACACCTTC CASSISDRGYGYTF
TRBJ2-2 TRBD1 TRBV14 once TGTGCCAGCAGCCAGTTAGGACAGGGGAACACCGGGGAGCTGTTTTTT CASSQLGQGNTGELFF
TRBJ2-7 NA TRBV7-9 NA TGTGCCAGCAGCCTCCAGGGGTACGAGCAGTACTTC CASSLQGYEQYF
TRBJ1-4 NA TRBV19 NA TGTGCCAGTAGTATTGCCAGTGTGTACCATGAAAAACTGTTTTTT CASSIASVYHEKLFF
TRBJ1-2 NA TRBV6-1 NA TGTGCCAGCAGTGATCTTCGGACAGCTGCGGGCGGCTACACCTTC CASSDLRTAAGGYTF
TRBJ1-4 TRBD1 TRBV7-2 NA TGTGCCAGCAGTTATTCAGGGGGGACTAATGAAAAACTGTTTTTT CASSYSGGTNEKLFF
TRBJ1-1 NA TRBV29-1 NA TGCACCACCTCGGGTATGAACACTGAAGCTTTCTTT CTTSGMNTEAFF
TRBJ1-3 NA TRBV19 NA TGTGCCAGTAGTTTAGGAGGTCTGGGTCACTCTGGAAACACCATATATTTT CASSLGGLGHSGNTIYF
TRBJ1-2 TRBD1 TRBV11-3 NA TGTGCCAGCAGCTTAGAAAGAGGCCGGGACAGGAGATATGGCTACACCTTC CASSLERGRDRRYGYTF
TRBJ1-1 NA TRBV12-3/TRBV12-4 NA TGTGCCAGCACTGTACTTTACACTGAAGCTTTCTTT CASTVLYTEAFF
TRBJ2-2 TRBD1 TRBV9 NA TGTGCCAGCAGGGGACAGGGGGCCGGGGAGCTGTTTTTT CASRGQGAGELFF
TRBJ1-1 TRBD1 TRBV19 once TGTGCCAGTAGTCGGCGGGACAGCTATAACACTGAAGCTTTCTTT CASSRRDSYNTEAFF
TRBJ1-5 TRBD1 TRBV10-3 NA TGTGCCATCAGAGGAGGGGGCACCAATCAGCCCCAGCATTTT CAIRGGGTNQPQHF
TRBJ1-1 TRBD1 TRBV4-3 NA TGCGCCAGCAGCCAAGGACAGGGACGGGACACTGAAGCTTTCTTT CASSQGQGRDTEAFF
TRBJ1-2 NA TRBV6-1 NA TGTGCCAGCAGTGAACTCACAGGGTCTAACTATGGCTACACCTTC CASSELTGSNYGYTF
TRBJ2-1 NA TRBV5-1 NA TGCGCCAGCAGCCTGGACACCTACAATGAGCAGTTCTTC CASSLDTYNEQFF